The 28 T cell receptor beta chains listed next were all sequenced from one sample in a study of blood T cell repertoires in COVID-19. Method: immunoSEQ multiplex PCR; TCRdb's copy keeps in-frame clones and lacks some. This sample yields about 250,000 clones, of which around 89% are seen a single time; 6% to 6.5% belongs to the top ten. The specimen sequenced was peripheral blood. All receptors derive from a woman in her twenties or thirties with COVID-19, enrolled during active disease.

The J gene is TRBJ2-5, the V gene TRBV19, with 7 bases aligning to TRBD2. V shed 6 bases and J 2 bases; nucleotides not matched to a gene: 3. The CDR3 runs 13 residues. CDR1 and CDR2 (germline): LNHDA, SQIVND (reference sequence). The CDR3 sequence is CASRSGGQETQYF. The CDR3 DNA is TGTGCCAGTAGATCGGGGGGACAAGAGACCCAGTACTTC.

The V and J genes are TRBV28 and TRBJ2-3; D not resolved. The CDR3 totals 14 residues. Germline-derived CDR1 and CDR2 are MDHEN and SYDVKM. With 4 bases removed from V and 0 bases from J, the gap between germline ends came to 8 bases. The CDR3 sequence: CASSSPISTDTQYF. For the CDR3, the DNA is TGTGCCAGCAGTTCCCCCATTAGCACAGATACGCAGTATTTT.

The CDR3 DNA reads as TGTGCCAGTAGTCTTTTAGCGGGGGGACCGAACACCGGGGAGCTGTTTTTT. Protein: CASSLLAGGPNTGELFF. The V and J genes are TRBV19 and TRBJ2-2, with 10 bases aligning to TRBD2. The CDR3 has 17 residues. Germline loops: CDR1 LNHDA, CDR2 SQIVND (reference sequence). Trimming removed 5 bases from V and 0 bases from J; junction bases left unmatched: 6.

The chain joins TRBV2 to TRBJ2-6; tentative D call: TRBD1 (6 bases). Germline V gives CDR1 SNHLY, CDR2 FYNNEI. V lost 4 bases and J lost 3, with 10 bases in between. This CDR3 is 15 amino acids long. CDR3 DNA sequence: TGTGCCAGCAGTGCCCAGGGGAGTGGGGCCAACGTCCTGACTTTC. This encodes CASSAQGSGANVLTF.

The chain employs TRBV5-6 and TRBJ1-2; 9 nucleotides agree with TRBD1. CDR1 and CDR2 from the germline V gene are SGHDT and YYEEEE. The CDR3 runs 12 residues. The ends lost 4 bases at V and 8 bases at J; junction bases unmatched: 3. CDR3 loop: CASSQTGGGYTF. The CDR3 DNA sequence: TGTGCCAGCAGCCAAACAGGGGGCGGCTACACCTTC.

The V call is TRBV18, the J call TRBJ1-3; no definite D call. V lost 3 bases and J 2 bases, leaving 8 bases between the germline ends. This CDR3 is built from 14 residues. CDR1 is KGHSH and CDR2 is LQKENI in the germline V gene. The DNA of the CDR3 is TGTGCCAGCTCACCCAAAACAGCTGGAAACACCATATATTTT. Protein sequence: CASSPKTAGNTIYF.

CDR3 sequence reads: CASSLAHPDRGPFYEQYF. The CDR3 bases are TGTGCCAGCAGCTTAGCGCACCCGGACAGGGGACCCTTTTACGAGCAGTACTTC. The rearrangement uses TRBV7-8 and TRBJ2-7; 9 positions agree with TRBD1. There are 18 residues in the CDR3. Germline V lookup: CDR1 SGHVS, CDR2 FQNEAQ. Trimming at V came to 0 bases and at J to 4 bases, leaving 13 bases not matched to a gene.

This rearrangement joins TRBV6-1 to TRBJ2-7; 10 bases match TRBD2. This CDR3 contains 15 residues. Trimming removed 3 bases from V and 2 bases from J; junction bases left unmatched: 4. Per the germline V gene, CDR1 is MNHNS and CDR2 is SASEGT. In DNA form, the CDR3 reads TGTGCCAGCAGTGACAGCGGGAGGGCGGCCTACGAGCAGTACGTC. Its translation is CASSDSGRAAYEQYV.

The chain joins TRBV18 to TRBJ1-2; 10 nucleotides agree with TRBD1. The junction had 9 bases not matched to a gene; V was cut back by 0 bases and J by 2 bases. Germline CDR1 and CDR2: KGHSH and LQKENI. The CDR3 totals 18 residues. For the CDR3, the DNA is TGTGCCAGCTCACCACCGGGGACAGGGGCCATCAGGAACTATGGCTACACCTTC. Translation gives CASSPPGTGAIRNYGYTF. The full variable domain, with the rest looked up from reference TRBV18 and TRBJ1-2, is NAGVMQNPRHLVRRRGQEARLRCSPMKGHSHVYWYRQLPEEGLKFMVYLQKENIIDESGMPKERFSAEFPKEGPSILRIQQVVRGDSAAYFCASSPPGTGAIRNYGYTFGSGTRLTVV.

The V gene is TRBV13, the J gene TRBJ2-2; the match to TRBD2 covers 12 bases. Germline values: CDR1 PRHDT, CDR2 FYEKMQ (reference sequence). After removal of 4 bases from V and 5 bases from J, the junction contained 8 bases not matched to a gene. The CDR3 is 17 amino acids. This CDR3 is CASSSQLAGGNTGELFF. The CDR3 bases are TGTGCCAGCAGCTCCCAACTAGCGGGGGGTAATACCGGGGAGCTGTTTTTT. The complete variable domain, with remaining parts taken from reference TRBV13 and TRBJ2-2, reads AAGVIQSPRHLIKEKRETATLKCYPIPRHDTVYWYQQGPGQDPQFLISFYEKMQSDKGSIPDRFSAQQFSDYHSELNMSSLELGDSALYFCASSSQLAGGNTGELFFGEGSRLTVL.

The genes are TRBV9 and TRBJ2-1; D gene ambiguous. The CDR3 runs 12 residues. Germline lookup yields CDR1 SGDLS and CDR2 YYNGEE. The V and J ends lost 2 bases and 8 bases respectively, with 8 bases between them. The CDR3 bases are TGTGCCAGCAGCGTCCCCCCCTATGAGCAGTTCTTC. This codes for CASSVPPYEQFF.

CDR3 sequence (DNA): TGCGCCAGCAGCCAAGCTGCGTCGGGGAGCTCCTACAATGAGCAGTTCTTC. This gives the protein CASSQAASGSSYNEQFF. The rearrangement joins TRBV4-3 to TRBJ2-1; maybe TRBD2 (5 bases). The germline CDR1 and CDR2 sequences are LGHNA and YSLEER. The CDR3 totals 17 residues. V lost 1 base and J lost 0, with 13 bases in between.

The CDR3 DNA is TGTGCCAGCAGTTTGGAGGTCACCAATGAGCAGTTCTTC. Its translation is CASSLEVTNEQFF. This sequence joins TRBV28 and TRBJ2-1, with D maybe TRBD2 (5 bases). The V gene's germline CDR1 is MDHEN and CDR2 SYDVKM. The CDR3 contains 13 residues. V lost 3 bases and J lost 6, with 9 bases in between. Combining the CDR3 with reference TRBV28 and TRBJ2-1 gives the whole variable domain DVKVTQSSRYLVKRTGEKVFLECVQDMDHENMFWYRQDPGLGLRLIYFSYDVKMKEKGDIPEGYSVSREKKERFSLILESASTNQTSMYLCASSLEVTNEQFFGPGTRLTVL.

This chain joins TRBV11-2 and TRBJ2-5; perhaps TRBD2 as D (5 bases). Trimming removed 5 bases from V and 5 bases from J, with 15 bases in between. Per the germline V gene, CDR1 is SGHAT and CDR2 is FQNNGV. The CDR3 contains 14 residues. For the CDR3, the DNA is TGTGCCAGCAGCCAATGGACGGGGTCGGAGACCCAGTACTTC. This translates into CASSQWTGSETQYF.

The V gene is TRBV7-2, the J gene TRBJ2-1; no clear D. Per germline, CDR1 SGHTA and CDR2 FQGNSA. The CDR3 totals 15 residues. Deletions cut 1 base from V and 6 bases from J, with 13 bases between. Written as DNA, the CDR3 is TGTGCCAGCAGCTTAGGACCGTCGACAACCAATGAGCAGTTCTTC. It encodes CASSLGPSTTNEQFF. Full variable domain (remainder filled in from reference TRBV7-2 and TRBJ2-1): GAGVSQSPSNKVTEKGKDVELRCDPISGHTALYWYRQSLGQGLEFLIYFQGNSAPDKSGLPSDRFSAERTGGSVSTLTIQRTQQEDSAVYLCASSLGPSTTNEQFFGPGTRLTVL.

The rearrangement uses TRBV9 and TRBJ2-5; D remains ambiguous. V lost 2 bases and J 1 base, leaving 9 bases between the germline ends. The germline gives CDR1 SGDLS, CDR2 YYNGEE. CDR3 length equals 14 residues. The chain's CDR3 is CASSVGGIQETQYF. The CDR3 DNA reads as TGTGCCAGCAGCGTTGGCGGCATCCAAGAGACCCAGTACTTC.

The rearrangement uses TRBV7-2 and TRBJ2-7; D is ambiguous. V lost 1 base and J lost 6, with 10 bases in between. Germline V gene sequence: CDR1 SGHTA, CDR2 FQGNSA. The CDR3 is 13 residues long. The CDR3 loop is CASSLVGQTEQYV. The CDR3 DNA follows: TGTGCCAGCAGCTTAGTTGGGCAGACCGAGCAGTACGTC.

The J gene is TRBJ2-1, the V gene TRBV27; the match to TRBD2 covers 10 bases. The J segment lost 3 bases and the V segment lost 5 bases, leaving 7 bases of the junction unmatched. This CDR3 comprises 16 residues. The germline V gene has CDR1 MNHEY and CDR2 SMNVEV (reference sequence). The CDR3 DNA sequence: TGTGCCAGCAGTCCCTCGACTAGCGGGCTCTACAATGAGCAGTTCTTC. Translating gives CASSPSTSGLYNEQFF.

The CDR3 coding sequence is TGCGCCAGCAGCCTAGGAAGTCCTGAAAAACTGTTTTTT. The encoded protein is CASSLGSPEKLFF. V gene TRBV5-1 combines with J gene TRBJ1-4, with D hard to call. Germline V gene lookup returns CDR1 SGHRS and CDR2 YFSETQ. Trimming left V 4 bases short and J 7 bases short, with 11 bases between. The CDR3 extends over 13 amino acids.

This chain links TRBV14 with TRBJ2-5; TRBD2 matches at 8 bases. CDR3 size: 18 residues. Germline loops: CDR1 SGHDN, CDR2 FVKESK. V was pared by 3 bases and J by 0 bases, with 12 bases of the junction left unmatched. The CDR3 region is CASSQLERELGNQETQYF. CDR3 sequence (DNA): TGTGCCAGCAGCCAGCTGGAGCGGGAGCTAGGGAACCAAGAGACCCAGTACTTC.

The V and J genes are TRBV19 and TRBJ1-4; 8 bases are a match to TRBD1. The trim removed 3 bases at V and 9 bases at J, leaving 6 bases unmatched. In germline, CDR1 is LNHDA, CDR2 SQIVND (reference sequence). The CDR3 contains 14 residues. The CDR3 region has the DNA TGTGCCAGTAGTATGCAGGGGGCCACGCAAAAACTGTTTTTT. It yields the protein CASSMQGATQKLFF.

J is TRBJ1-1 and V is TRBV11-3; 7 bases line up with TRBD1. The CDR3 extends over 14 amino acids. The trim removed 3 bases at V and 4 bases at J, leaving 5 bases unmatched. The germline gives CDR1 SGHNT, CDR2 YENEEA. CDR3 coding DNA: TGTGCCAGCAGCTTGCGGGGACAGATCACTGAAGCTTTCTTT. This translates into CASSLRGQITEAFF. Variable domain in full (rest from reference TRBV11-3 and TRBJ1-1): EAGVVQSPRYKIIEKKQPVAFWCNPISGHNTLYWYLQNLGQGPELLIRYENEEAVDDSQLPKDRFSAERLKGVDSTLKIQPAELGDSAVYLCASSLRGQITEAFFGQGTRLTVV.

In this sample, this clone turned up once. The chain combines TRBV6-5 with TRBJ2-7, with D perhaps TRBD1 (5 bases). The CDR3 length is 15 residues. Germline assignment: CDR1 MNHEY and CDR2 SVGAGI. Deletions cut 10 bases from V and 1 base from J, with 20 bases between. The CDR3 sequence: CATRVYAGFSYEQYF. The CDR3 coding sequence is TGTGCCACCCGAGTTTACGCAGGGTTTTCCTACGAGCAGTACTTC.

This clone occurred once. The CDR3 is CASSLTGISYDTQYF. The CDR3 coding sequence is TGTGCCAGCAGCTTAACCGGGATCTCATACGATACGCAGTATTTT. The rearrangement links TRBV7-2 to TRBJ2-3; perhaps TRBD2 as D (5 bases). Per the germline V gene, CDR1 is SGHTA and CDR2 is FQGNSA. This CDR3 spans 15 amino acids. Deletions cut 2 bases from V and 6 bases from J, with 15 bases between.

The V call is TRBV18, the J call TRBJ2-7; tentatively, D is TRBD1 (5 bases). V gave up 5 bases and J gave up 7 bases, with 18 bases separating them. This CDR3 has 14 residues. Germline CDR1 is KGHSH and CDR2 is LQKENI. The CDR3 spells CASSKGALPGEQYF. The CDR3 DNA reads TGTGCCAGCTCAAAAGGGGCCCTGCCCGGGGAGCAGTACTTC.

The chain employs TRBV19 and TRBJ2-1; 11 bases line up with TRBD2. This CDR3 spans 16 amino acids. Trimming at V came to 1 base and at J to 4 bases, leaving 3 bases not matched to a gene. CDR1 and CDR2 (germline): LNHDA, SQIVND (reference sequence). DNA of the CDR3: TGTGCCAGTAGTATAGGTGGGACTAGCGGATACAATGAGCAGTTCTTC. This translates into CASSIGGTSGYNEQFF.

This chain's CDR3 is CASSFAGRINEKLFF. The CDR3 DNA follows: TGTGCCAGCAGTTTCGCAGGCAGAATTAATGAAAAACTGTTTTTT. The chain recombines TRBV27 with TRBJ1-4, with D hard to call. V lost 3 bases and J 4 bases, leaving 12 bases between the germline ends. This CDR3 region has 15 residues. Germline CDR1 MNHEY, CDR2 SMNVEV (reference sequence).

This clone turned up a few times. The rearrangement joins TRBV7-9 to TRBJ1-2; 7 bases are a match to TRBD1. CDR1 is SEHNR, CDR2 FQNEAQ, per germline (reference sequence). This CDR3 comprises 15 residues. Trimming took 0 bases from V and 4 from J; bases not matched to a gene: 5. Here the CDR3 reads CASSLAMTGPYGYTF. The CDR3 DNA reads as TGTGCCAGCAGCTTAGCGATGACAGGGCCCTATGGCTACACCTTC.